The sequence of this T cell receptor (beta chain) was determined in a study of technical replicates of blood from a handful of donors. This table comes from immunoSEQ multiplex PCR, and its TCRdb copy is limited to in-frame clones, with some not included. In the table there are approximately 75,000 clones, around 97% of which are singletons. The TCR sequence derives from a human donor in good health. Source material: T cells isolated from PBMCs.

The CDR3 DNA follows: TGTGCCATCAGTGAGGTCCGATCAGGGGAGGGACGGCAGCCCCAGCATTTT. It translates to CAISEVRSGEGRQPQHF. The V gene is TRBV10-3, the J gene TRBJ1-5, with D tentatively TRBD1 (6 bases). Germline lookup yields CDR1 ENHRY and CDR2 SYGVKD. The CDR3 is made up of 17 amino acids. V lost 2 bases and J lost 7, with 21 bases in between.